The T cell receptor (beta chain) under discussion was sequenced for a study of blood T cell repertoires in COVID-19. Whole-study context: Acute-phase and convalescent COVID-19 samples originated in the United States, Italy and Spain. The analysed material was cDNA or gDNA that came from T cells, B-cell-depleted T cells, or PBMCs.

Trimming removed 4 bases from V and 9 bases from J; junction bases left unmatched: 7. The CDR3 has 14 amino acids. The germline CDR1 and CDR2 sequences are SGHTA and FQGNSA. Under the authors' procedure: By means of reference gene primer amplification, nucleated cell counts were estimated. Produced via immunoSEQ multiplex PCR; TCRdb's table is partial and in-frame only. That table gives V, J and clone size, and the DNA gave D and trimming. The profile shows 30,000 to 50,000 clones, 85% to 95% of them singletons. The sequencing sample was made of peripheral blood. The sequence was collected from a human donor with active COVID-19. The donor label of this sample is uncertain. The chain uses TRBV7-2 and TRBJ2-1; 9 bases fit TRBD1. DNA for the CDR3: TGTGCCAGCAGCTCGGGACAGGGAGTAGGTGAGCAGTTCTTC. Amino acids: CASSSGQGVGEQFF.